This T cell receptor (beta chain) was identified during a study of beta chain features in type 1 diabetes. The study, taken as a whole, reports: Equally in patients and controls, PCR might preferentially amplify shorter templates. All four CD4+ subsets of Type 1 diabetes patients contained TCRB CDR3s that were moderately but significantly shorter.

The V and J ends lost 0 bases and 6 bases respectively, with 12 bases between them. Germline CDR1 is ENHRY and CDR2 is SYGVKD. The CDR3 sequence is 14 residues long. All of the isolated RNA was reverse transcribed, so expressed TCRB transcripts were sequenced. Using immunoSEQ multiplex PCR, the repertoire was profiled, and TCRdb retains in-frame clones only, with some absent. The sample comprises roughly 610,000 clones, about a sixth of which are singletons, and approximately 0.087% rests with the top ten. This clone has just a few counts. Its antigen is currently unknown. This sequence joins TRBV10-3 and TRBJ2-7; D remains unclear. This receptor was obtained from a man aged 18 to 30 in good health. The sequencing input was naive CD4+ T cells from blood. CDR3 DNA sequence: TGTGCCATCAGTGAGTCTCGCTATTTGGGCGAGCAGTACTTC. Protein sequence: CAISESRYLGEQYF.